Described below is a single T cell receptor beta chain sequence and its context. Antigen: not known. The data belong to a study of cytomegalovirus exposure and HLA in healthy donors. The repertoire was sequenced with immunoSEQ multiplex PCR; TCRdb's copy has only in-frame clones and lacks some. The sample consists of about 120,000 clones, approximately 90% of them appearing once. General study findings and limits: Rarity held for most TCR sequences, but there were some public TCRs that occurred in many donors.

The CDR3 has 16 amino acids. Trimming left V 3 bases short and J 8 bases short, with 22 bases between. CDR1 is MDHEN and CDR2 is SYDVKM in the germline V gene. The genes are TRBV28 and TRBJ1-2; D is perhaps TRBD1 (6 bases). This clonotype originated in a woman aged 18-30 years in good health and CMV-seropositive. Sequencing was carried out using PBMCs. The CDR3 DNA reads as TGTGCCAGCAGTTTTTCACGACAGGTTCATTTATACGGCTACACCTTC. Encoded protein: CASSFSRQVHLYGYTF.